The 20 T cell receptor beta chains reported below all come from one sample, sequenced in a study of T cell clones after liver transplantation. Here immunoSEQ multiplex PCR was the method, and the copy in TCRdb shows in-frame clones only, minus some. The repertoire holds about 2,900 clones, around 25% seen once, with 15% to 19% in the top ten. Sequencing of dividing CFSE-low cells from the MLR defined alloreactive TCRbeta sequences. These receptors are not linked to any known antigen. Sequenced input: CD4+ T cells from PBMCs cultured with third-party cells. These receptors were taken from a human patient who received a liver transplant. Some T cells may be graft donor cells.

Concerning this clone itself: A read error is the likely source, as a far larger clone sits one nucleotide away. This chain uses TRBV19 with TRBJ1-3; the D is unclear. This CDR3 is built from 14 residues. The germline CDR1 and CDR2 sequences are LNHDA and SQIVND (reference sequence). V lost 4 bases and J 6 bases, leaving 13 bases between the germline ends. The CDR3 sequence is CASSSPGSENTIYF. CDR3 nucleotides: TGTGCCAGTAGTAGCCCGGGAAGCGAAAACACCATATATTTT.

The V and J genes are TRBV2 and TRBJ1-1, with D tentatively TRBD1 (5 bases). Trimming took 5 bases from V and 0 from J, leaving 10 bases between them. Looked up from germline, CDR1 is SNHLY and CDR2 is FYNNEI. The length of the CDR3 is 14 residues. The CDR3 nucleotides read TGTGCCAGCAGTCGGGCAGGGATGAACACTGAAGCTTTCTTT. It specifies CASSRAGMNTEAFF.

This clone has only a few counts. This chain joins TRBV5-3 and TRBJ2-6; 9 bases map to TRBD1. Being an ORF, TRBV5-3 has a function that is uncertain. The CDR3 runs 17 residues. V was clipped by 4 bases and J by 1 base; unmatched bases: 6. This CDR3 is CARSPPDRGSGANVLTF. The CDR3 region has the DNA TGTGCCAGAAGCCCTCCGGACAGGGGTTCTGGGGCCAACGTCCTGACTTTC.

This clone is large by share. The gene calls are TRBV28 and TRBJ2-5, with 7 nucleotides matching TRBD2. The CDR3 is 15 amino acids. Unmatched junction bases numbered 7, after V lost 4 bases and J lost 2 bases. Germline V gene lookup returns CDR1 MDHEN and CDR2 SYDVKM. CDR3 sequence (DNA): TGTGCCAGCAGTTGGGGAGCTAGCGGACAAGAGACCCAGTACTTC. Amino acid sequence: CASSWGASGQETQYF. Together with reference TRBV28 and TRBJ2-5, the CDR3 gives the full variable domain: DVKVTQSSRYLVKRTGEKVFLECVQDMDHENMFWYRQDPGLGLRLIYFSYDVKMKEKGDIPEGYSVSREKKERFSLILESASTNQTSMYLCASSWGASGQETQYFGPGTRLLVL.

This clone has a handful of counts. The chain uses TRBV6-6 and TRBJ2-7; D is possibly TRBD1 (6 bases). The CDR3 sequence is 12 residues long. The germline V gene encodes CDR1 MNHNY and CDR2 SVGAGI (reference sequence). Trimming shortened V by 6 bases and J by 3 bases, and 9 bases separated the two germline ends. In DNA form, the CDR3 reads TGTGCCAGCAGGAGACAGGACTACGAGCAGTACTTC. As protein: CASRRQDYEQYF.

CDR3 DNA sequence: TGTGCCAGCAGTGTCGAAGCTTCAGATACGCAGTATTTT. It specifies CASSVEASDTQYF. The rearrangement uses TRBV6-4 and TRBJ2-3; unclear D gene. With 4 bases removed from V and 4 bases from J, the gap between germline ends came to 9 bases. The CDR3 consists of 13 residues. Germline loops: CDR1 MRHNA, CDR2 SNTAGT.

This clone has just a few counts. This chain uses TRBV27 with TRBJ2-3; D is possibly TRBD1 (5 bases). The CDR3 has 13 residues. Germline V gene data show CDR1 as MNHEY and CDR2 as SMNVEV (reference sequence). V was pared by 1 base and J by 9 bases, with 11 bases between. The CDR3, as DNA: TGTGCCAGCAGTTTATTGGGGCCCCCCACGCAGTATTTT. Translation: CASSLLGPPTQYF.

Only a few counts were recorded for this clone. The CDR3 sequence: CASSHRGTQFF. CDR3 bases: TGCGCCAGCAGTCACCGGGGAACCCAGTTCTTC. The rearrangement joins TRBV4-1 to TRBJ2-1; possibly TRBD2 for D (5 bases). The germline gives CDR1 MGHRA, CDR2 YSYEKL. Trimming removed 6 bases from V and 13 bases from J, with 13 bases in between. The CDR3 extends over 11 amino acids.

This clone qualifies as medium-sized (0.01 to 0.1%). V gene TRBV19 combines with J gene TRBJ1-2; D gene ambiguous. From germline, CDR1 is LNHDA and CDR2 SQIVND (reference sequence). This CDR3 has 14 residues. V was pared by 3 bases and J by 2 bases, with 10 bases between. The DNA of the CDR3 is TGTGCCAGTAGTATCCTTGGCCAGAACTATGGCTACACCTTC. Its translation: CASSILGQNYGYTF.

The V and J genes are TRBV5-1 and TRBJ2-3; 7 bases agree with TRBD2. Per the germline V gene, CDR1 is SGHRS and CDR2 is YFSETQ. V shed 2 bases and J 2 bases; nucleotides not matched to a gene: 11. The CDR3 loop spans 17 amino acids. CDR3 in DNA: TGCGCCAGCAGCTTTTCGTCGACTAGCAGCCTCACAGATACGCAGTATTTT. This gives the protein CASSFSSTSSLTDTQYF.

By share, this clone counts as medium-sized. The rearrangement links TRBV7-2 to TRBJ1-2, with D possibly matching TRBD1 (6 bases). Germline V gene lookup returns CDR1 SGHTA and CDR2 FQGNSA. V lost 3 bases and J lost 8, with 13 bases in between. The CDR3 covers 13 residues. The CDR3 sequence: CASSFGRGGGYTF. DNA for the CDR3: TGTGCCAGCAGCTTTGGCAGGGGAGGAGGCTACACCTTC.

The chain joins TRBV19 to TRBJ2-5; 9 bases line up with TRBD1. Germline CDR1 reads LNHDA; CDR2 reads SQIVND (reference sequence). The CDR3 spans 16 residues. Trimming at V came to 5 bases and at J to 5 bases, leaving 12 bases not matched to a gene. CDR3 amino acids: CASSGTGTGRTETQYF. CDR3 in DNA: TGTGCCAGTAGTGGGACCGGGACAGGGAGGACGGAGACCCAGTACTTC. The whole variable domain, remainder taken from reference TRBV19 and TRBJ2-5, is DGGITQSPKYLFRKEGQNVTLSCEQNLNHDAMYWYRQDPGQGLRLIYYSQIVNDFQKGDIAEGYSVSREKKESFPLTVTSAQKNPTAFYLCASSGTGTGRTETQYFGPGTRLLVL.

The J gene is TRBJ1-2, the V gene TRBV7-2; TRBD1 matches at 8 bases. Germline values: CDR1 SGHTA, CDR2 FQGNSA. With V trimmed by 6 bases and J by 0 bases, 12 bases remained unmatched. The CDR3 runs to 17 residues. The CDR3 reads CASRMTGATIANYGYTF. The CDR3 bases are TGTGCCAGCAGAATGACAGGGGCAACTATAGCTAACTATGGCTACACCTTC. The whole variable domain, remainder taken from reference TRBV7-2 and TRBJ1-2, is GAGVSQSPSNKVTEKGKDVELRCDPISGHTALYWYRQSLGQGLEFLIYFQGNSAPDKSGLPSDRFSAERTGGSVSTLTIQRTQQEDSAVYLCASRMTGATIANYGYTFGSGTRLTVV.

This chain uses TRBV2 with TRBJ1-1; D uncertain. Germline CDR1 and CDR2: SNHLY and FYNNEI. This CDR3 spans 17 amino acids. V was shortened by 7 bases and J by 1 base, with 22 bases between the two germline ends. The CDR3 region has the DNA TGTGCCAGCAAGAGGTGGAACAGCGTGATAGGGAACACTGAAGCTTTCTTT. Its translation: CASKRWNSVIGNTEAFF.

The CDR3 loop reads CASSLGEGLGGYTF. The DNA of the CDR3 is TGTGCCAGCAGTCTCGGTGAGGGGCTAGGGGGCTACACCTTC. The chain couples TRBV6-1 to TRBJ1-2; a possible D gene is TRBD1 (5 bases). The germline V gene encodes CDR1 MNHNS and CDR2 SASEGT. V gave up 5 bases and J gave up 8 bases, with 18 bases separating them. The CDR3 extends over 14 amino acids.

This sequence joins TRBV5-1 and TRBJ2-3, with 9 positions matching TRBD1. Per the germline V gene, CDR1 is SGHRS and CDR2 is YFSETQ. Trimming took 4 bases from V and 4 from J; bases not matched to a gene: 4. CDR3 size: 14 residues. The CDR3 loop is CASSPGQGADTQYF. The CDR3 nucleotides are TGCGCCAGCAGCCCGGGACAGGGAGCAGATACGCAGTATTTT.

In its sample, this clone was seen a few times. V and J are TRBV7-2 and TRBJ1-3; perhaps TRBD1 as D (5 bases). V was clipped by 1 base and J by 1 base, with 8 bases between them. The CDR3 has 15 residues. The germline gives CDR1 SGHTA, CDR2 FQGNSA. CDR3: CASSLGQGSGNTIYF. The CDR3 DNA is TGTGCCAGCAGCTTAGGGCAGGGTTCTGGAAACACCATATATTTT.

As for this clone: A read error may be the cause here, since a much bigger clone is one base away. The chain has TRBV7-3 and TRBJ1-2; TRBD1 might be the D (5 bases). CDR3 length: 14 residues. Looked up from germline, CDR1 is SGHTA and CDR2 is FQGTGA. Trimming took off 5 bases at V and 6 bases at J, with 16 bases between the two ends. The CDR3 DNA follows: TGTGCCAGCAGCCGACCGGGGGGACGGGATGGCTACACCTTC. It translates to CASSRPGGRDGYTF.

This clone was counted only a few times. The chain joins TRBV28 to TRBJ1-6; 11 positions agree with TRBD1. The V and J ends lost 6 bases and 10 bases, in that order; junction bases with no gene match: 2. This CDR3 is 13 amino acids long. Germline CDR1 reads MDHEN; CDR2 reads SYDVKM. The CDR3 DNA reads TGTGCCAGCAGGGGACAGGGGGGATCACCCCTCCACTTT. Protein product: CASRGQGGSPLHF.

By share, this clone counts as large. J is TRBJ2-1 and V is TRBV7-2, with D tentatively TRBD1 or TRBD2 (5 bases each). This CDR3 region has 15 residues. Germline-derived CDR1 and CDR2 are SGHTA and FQGNSA. Trimming cost V 1 base and J 0 bases, with 7 bases left between them. The CDR3 is CASSLGGNSYNEQFF. The CDR3 bases are TGTGCCAGCAGCTTAGGGGGGAACTCCTACAATGAGCAGTTCTTC.